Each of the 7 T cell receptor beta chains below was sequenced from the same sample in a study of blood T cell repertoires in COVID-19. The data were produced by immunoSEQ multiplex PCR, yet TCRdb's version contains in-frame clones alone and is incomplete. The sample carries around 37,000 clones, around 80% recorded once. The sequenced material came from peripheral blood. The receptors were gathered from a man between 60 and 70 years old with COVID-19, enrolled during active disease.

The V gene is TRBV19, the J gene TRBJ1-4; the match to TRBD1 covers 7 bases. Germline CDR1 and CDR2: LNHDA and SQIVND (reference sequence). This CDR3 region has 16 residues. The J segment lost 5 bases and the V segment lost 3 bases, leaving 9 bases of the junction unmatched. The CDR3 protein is CASSIGTVGLNEKLFF. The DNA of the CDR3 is TGTGCCAGTAGTATTGGGACAGTCGGGCTGAATGAAAAACTGTTTTTT.

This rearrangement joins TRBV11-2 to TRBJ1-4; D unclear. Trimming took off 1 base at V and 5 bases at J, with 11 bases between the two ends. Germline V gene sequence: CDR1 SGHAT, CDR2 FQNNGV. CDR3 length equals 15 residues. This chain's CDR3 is CASSLGGGKNEKLFF. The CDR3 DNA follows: TGTGCCAGCAGCTTAGGGGGAGGAAAGAATGAAAAACTGTTTTTT.

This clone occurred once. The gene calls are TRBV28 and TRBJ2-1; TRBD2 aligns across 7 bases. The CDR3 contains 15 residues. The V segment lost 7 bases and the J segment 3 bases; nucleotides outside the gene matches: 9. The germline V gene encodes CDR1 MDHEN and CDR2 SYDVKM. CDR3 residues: CASIPREDLYNEQFF. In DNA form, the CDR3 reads TGTGCCAGCATCCCCCGGGAGGACCTCTACAATGAGCAGTTCTTC.

CDR3 in DNA: TGTGCCAGCAGCTACAGTGACAGGAACACTGAAGCTTTCTTT. It translates to CASSYSDRNTEAFF. The V call is TRBV3-1 (or the pseudogene TRBV3-2), the J call TRBJ1-1; possibly TRBD1 for D (5 bases). V shed 5 bases and J shed 1 base, with 11 bases lying between them. The CDR3 consists of 14 residues. Germline V gene data show CDR1 as LGHDT and CDR2 as YNNKEL (reference sequence).

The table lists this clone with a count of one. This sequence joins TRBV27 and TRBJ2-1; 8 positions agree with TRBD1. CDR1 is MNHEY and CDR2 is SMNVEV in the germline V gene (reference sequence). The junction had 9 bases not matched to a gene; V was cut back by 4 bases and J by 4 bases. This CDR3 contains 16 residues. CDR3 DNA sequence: TGTGCCAGCAGTTCCCCGGACAGGGTGGCATACAATGAGCAGTTCTTC. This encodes CASSSPDRVAYNEQFF.

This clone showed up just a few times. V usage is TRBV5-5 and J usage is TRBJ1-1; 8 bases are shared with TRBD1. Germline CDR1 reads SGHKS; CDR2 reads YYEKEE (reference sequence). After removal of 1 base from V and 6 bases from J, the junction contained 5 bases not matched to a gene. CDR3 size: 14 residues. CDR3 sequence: CASSLINRGAEAFF. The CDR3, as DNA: TGTGCCAGCAGCTTGATAAACAGGGGGGCTGAAGCTTTCTTT. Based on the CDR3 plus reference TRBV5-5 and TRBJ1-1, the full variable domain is DAGVTQSPTHLIKTRGQQVTLRCSPISGHKSVSWYQQVLGQGPQFIFQYYEKEERGRGNFPDRFSARQFPNYSSELNVNALLLGDSALYLCASSLINRGAEAFFGQGTRLTVV.

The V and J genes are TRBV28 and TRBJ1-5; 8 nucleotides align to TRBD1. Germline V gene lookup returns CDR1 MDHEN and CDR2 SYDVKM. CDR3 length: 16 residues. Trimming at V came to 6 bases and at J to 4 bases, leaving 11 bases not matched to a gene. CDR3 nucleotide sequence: TGTGCCAGCAGGAGGCCAGGGGGCGCGGCGAATCAGCCCCAGCATTTT. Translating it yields CASRRPGGAANQPQHF.